The entry that follows covers one T cell receptor (beta chain) sequence. This specimen comes from a study of Ad26.COV2.S vaccination and SARS-CoV-2 variants. Germline V CDR1 and CDR2: SGHTA, FQGNSA. The CDR3 totals 18 residues. V gave up 2 bases and J gave up 3 bases; unmatched junction bases: 11. Clones were read by immunoSEQ multiplex PCR, and TCRdb kept only the in-frame ones, dropping some. This sample yields about 400,000 clones, of which around 92% are seen a single time; approximately 1.7% belongs to the top ten. Treatment described: around 19 received Ad26.COV2.S at low or high dose, single or two shots; a few received placebo; per-sample allocation not given. The study sampled participants on day 63 after the first vaccine or placebo injection.

This clonotype was sampled from a person aged 18-65 years who received the Ad26.COV2.S COVID-19 vaccine or a placebo. The V gene is TRBV7-2, the J gene TRBJ1-3; 9 nucleotides line up with TRBD1. Sequenced here: peripheral blood, sampled in a trial of Ad26.COV2.S vaccine versus placebo. CDR3 nucleotides: TGTGCCAGCAGCTTAATATCCGGCCGGGACAGGGATGGAAACACCATATATTTT. Protein: CASSLISGRDRDGNTIYF.